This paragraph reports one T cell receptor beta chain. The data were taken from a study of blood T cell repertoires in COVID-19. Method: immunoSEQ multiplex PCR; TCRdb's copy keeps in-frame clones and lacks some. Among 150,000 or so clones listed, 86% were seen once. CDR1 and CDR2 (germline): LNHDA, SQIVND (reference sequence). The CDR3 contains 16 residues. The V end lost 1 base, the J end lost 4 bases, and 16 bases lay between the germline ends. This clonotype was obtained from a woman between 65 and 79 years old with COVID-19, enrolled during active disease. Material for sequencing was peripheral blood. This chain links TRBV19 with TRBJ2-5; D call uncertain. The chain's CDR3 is CASSIAPVYRVETQYF. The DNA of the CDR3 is TGTGCCAGTAGTATAGCCCCGGTATACAGAGTAGAGACCCAGTACTTC.